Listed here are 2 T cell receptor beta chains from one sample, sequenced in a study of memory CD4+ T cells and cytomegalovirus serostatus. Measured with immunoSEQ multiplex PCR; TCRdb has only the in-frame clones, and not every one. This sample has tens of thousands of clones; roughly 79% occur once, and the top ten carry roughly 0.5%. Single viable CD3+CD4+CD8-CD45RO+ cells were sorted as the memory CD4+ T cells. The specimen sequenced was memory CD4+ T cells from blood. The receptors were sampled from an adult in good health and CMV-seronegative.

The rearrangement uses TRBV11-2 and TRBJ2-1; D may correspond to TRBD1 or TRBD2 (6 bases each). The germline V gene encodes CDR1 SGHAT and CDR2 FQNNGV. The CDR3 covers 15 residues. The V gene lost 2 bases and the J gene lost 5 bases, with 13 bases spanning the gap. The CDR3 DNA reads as TGTGCCAGCAGCTTAATAGGGGGGTTCAACAATGAGCAGTTCTTC. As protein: CASSLIGGFNNEQFF. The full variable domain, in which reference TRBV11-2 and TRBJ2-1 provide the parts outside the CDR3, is EAGVAQSPRYKIIEKRQSVAFWCNPISGHATLYWYQQILGQGPKLLIQFQNNGVVDDSQLPKDRFSAERLKGVDSTLKIQPAKLEDSAVYLCASSLIGGFNNEQFFGPGTRLTVL.

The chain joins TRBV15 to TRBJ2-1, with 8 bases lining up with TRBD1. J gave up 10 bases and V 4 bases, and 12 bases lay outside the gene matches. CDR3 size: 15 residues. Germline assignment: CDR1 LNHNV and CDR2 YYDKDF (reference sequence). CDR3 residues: CATSTAGTGGNEQFF. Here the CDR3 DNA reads TGTGCCACCAGCACAGCCGGGACAGGTGGGAACGAGCAGTTCTTC.